The 30 T cell receptor beta chains reported below all come from one sample, sequenced in a study of blood T cell repertoires in COVID-19. Clones were read by immunoSEQ multiplex PCR, and TCRdb kept only the in-frame ones, dropping some. The table records roughly 190,000 clones, more than 75% of them present only once. The sample comprised PBMCs or T cells enriched from blood (not recorded which). The receptors originated from a woman aged 45-65 years with acute COVID-19.

V and J are TRBV28 and TRBJ1-6, with a weak D call TRBD1 (5 bases). Between the trimmed V and J ends, which lost 1 base and 6 bases, there was a span of 13 bases. The germline V gene encodes CDR1 MDHEN and CDR2 SYDVKM. The CDR3 has 16 amino acids. The CDR3 protein is CASSLFAGVGNSPLHF. In nucleotides, the CDR3 is TGTGCCAGCAGTTTATTTGCGGGGGTCGGTAATTCACCCCTCCACTTT. Full variable domain (remainder filled in from reference TRBV28 and TRBJ1-6): DVKVTQSSRYLVKRTGEKVFLECVQDMDHENMFWYRQDPGLGLRLIYFSYDVKMKEKGDIPEGYSVSREKKERFSLILESASTNQTSMYLCASSLFAGVGNSPLHFGNGTRLTVT.

The chain recombines TRBV14 with TRBJ2-3, with 7 bases that match TRBD2. The germline CDR1 and CDR2 sequences are SGHDN and FVKESK. The junction had 5 bases not matched to a gene; V was cut back by 0 bases and J by 5 bases. The CDR3 is 15 amino acids. CDR3 amino acids: CASSQDWLAGDTQYF. CDR3 bases: TGTGCCAGCAGCCAAGATTGGTTAGCGGGAGATACGCAGTATTTT.

This chain links TRBV7-2 with TRBJ1-5; 8 nucleotides match TRBD1. The ends lost 4 bases at V and 0 bases at J; junction bases unmatched: 5. There are 16 residues in the CDR3. Germline V lookup: CDR1 SGHTA, CDR2 FQGNSA. CDR3 amino acids: CASSSQGADSNQPQHF. The CDR3 DNA reads as TGTGCCAGCAGCTCTCAGGGGGCCGATAGCAATCAGCCCCAGCATTTT.

The chain links TRBV6-5 to TRBJ1-1; tentatively, D is TRBD1 (6 bases). Looked up from germline, CDR1 is MNHEY and CDR2 is SVGAGI. The CDR3 runs 15 residues. The ends were cut back, 2 bases at V and 1 base at J, with 11 bases in the middle. CDR3 coding DNA: TGTGCCAGCAGTTACGTCACAGGGTGGAACACTGAAGCTTTCTTT. Protein: CASSYVTGWNTEAFF.

V gene TRBV24-1 combines with J gene TRBJ1-5; the D gene is possibly TRBD1 (5 bases). Trimming removed 4 bases at V and 1 base at J, with 13 bases between. CDR3 length: 16 residues. Germline CDR1 reads KGHDR; CDR2 reads SFDVKD. For the CDR3, the DNA is TGTGCCACCAGTGACTCAATCGGGGGGAGCAATCAGCCCCAGCATTTT. Protein: CATSDSIGGSNQPQHF.

This CDR3 is CASSEGPREGYTF. The CDR3 DNA reads as TGTGCCAGCAGTGAAGGGCCCCGGGAGGGCTACACCTTC. The gene calls are TRBV6-1 and TRBJ1-2; no clear D. Deletions cut 1 base from V and 8 bases from J, with 11 bases between. Germline-derived CDR1 and CDR2 are MNHNS and SASEGT. The CDR3 runs 13 residues.

The V gene is TRBV4-1, the J gene TRBJ2-1; weak D call: TRBD1 (5 bases). V lost 1 base and J 5 bases, leaving 12 bases between the germline ends. The CDR3 is 15 residues long. Germline CDR1 and CDR2: MGHRA and YSYEKL. The CDR3 here is CASSQGQGTNNEQFF. In DNA, the CDR3 is TGCGCCAGCAGCCAAGGGCAGGGTACTAACAATGAGCAGTTCTTC.

The rearrangement uses TRBV2 and TRBJ2-2; 7 nucleotides match TRBD2. Looked up from germline, CDR1 is SNHLY and CDR2 is FYNNEI. This CDR3 is built from 16 residues. Unmatched junction bases numbered 5, after V lost 2 bases and J lost 2 bases. The chain's CDR3 is CASSELAGDNTGELFF. CDR3 DNA sequence: TGTGCCAGCAGTGAACTGGCGGGGGACAACACCGGGGAGCTGTTTTTT.

The V call is TRBV28, the J call TRBJ1-3; 7 bases line up with TRBD1. The CDR3 is 15 amino acids. Germline CDR1 MDHEN, CDR2 SYDVKM. The J segment lost 2 bases and the V segment lost 4 bases, leaving 5 bases of the junction unmatched. The CDR3, as DNA: TGTGCCAGCAGTTCGCCGACAGGGACTGGAAACACCATATATTTT. Its protein product is CASSSPTGTGNTIYF.

This clone was seen a single time. V gene TRBV7-3 combines with J gene TRBJ2-5, with D hard to call. Trimming shortened V by 5 bases and J by 2 bases, and 9 bases separated the two germline ends. The CDR3 covers 13 residues. Germline V gives CDR1 SGHTA, CDR2 FQGTGA. CDR3 bases: TGTGCCAGCAGCCTAAATCTACAAGAGACCCAGTACTTC. Translation gives CASSLNLQETQYF. The full variable domain, with the rest looked up from reference TRBV7-3 and TRBJ2-5, is GAGVSQTPSNKVTEKGKYVELRCDPISGHTALYWYRQSLGQGPEFLIYFQGTGAADDSGLPNDRFFAVRPEGSVSTLKIQRTERGDSAVYLCASSLNLQETQYFGPGTRLLVL.

The chain combines TRBV6-5 with TRBJ1-2, with TRBD1 identical over 8 bases. From germline, CDR1 is MNHEY and CDR2 SVGAGI. V lost 2 bases, J lost 4 bases, and 0 bases stayed unmatched. The CDR3 spans 13 residues. CDR3 region: CASSYDRGYGYTF. The CDR3 DNA reads as TGTGCCAGCAGTTACGACAGGGGCTATGGCTACACCTTC.

The sample holds many counts of this clone. The junction departs from germline at one end; a sequencing error may be responsible. V and J are TRBV7-9 and TRBJ1-2; perhaps TRBD1 as D (5 bases). The CDR3 spans 11 residues. Germline V gene data show CDR1 as SEHNR and CDR2 as FQNEAQ (reference sequence). In DNA, the CDR3 is TGTGCCAGCAGCTTAGCGGGGGGACCCAACTTC. Residues: CASSLAGGPNF.

The gene calls are TRBV11-2 and TRBJ1-4; 10 positions agree with TRBD1. Germline assignment: CDR1 SGHAT and CDR2 FQNNGV. The length of the CDR3 is 16 residues. V lost 1 base and J lost 5; bases outside the gene matches: 4. The CDR3 DNA follows: TGTGCCAGCAGCTTAGTGGGACAGGGGAGAAATGAAAAACTGTTTTTT. Amino acids: CASSLVGQGRNEKLFF.

This rearrangement joins TRBV2 to TRBJ1-1; TRBD1 matches 8 bases. The CDR3 loop spans 15 amino acids. CDR1 and CDR2 from the germline V gene are SNHLY and FYNNEI. V was clipped by 9 bases and J by 3 bases; unmatched bases: 12. For the CDR3, the DNA is TGTGCCAGGCAGACAGGGGCTCAGTTATACACTGAAGCTTTCTTT. It specifies CARQTGAQLYTEAFF.

The chain combines TRBV6-5 with TRBJ1-2; 12 bases align to TRBD1. This CDR3 has 14 residues. J gave up 7 bases and V 7 bases, and 7 bases lay outside the gene matches. Germline CDR1 MNHEY, CDR2 SVGAGI. Here the CDR3 DNA reads TGTGCCAGCACACCGGGACAGGGGGCCCCTGGCTACACCTTC. It encodes CASTPGQGAPGYTF.

V usage is TRBV7-9 and J usage is TRBJ1-6; perhaps TRBD1 as D (5 bases). The germline V and J ends were trimmed by 2 bases and 10 bases, with 15 bases remaining between them. Germline V CDR1 and CDR2: SEHNR, FQNEAQ (reference sequence). This CDR3 is built from 15 residues. The CDR3 DNA is TGTGCCAGCAGCTTAAGTTCAGGGCTTGAATCACCCCTCCACTTT. Amino acid sequence: CASSLSSGLESPLHF.

The V gene is TRBV6-5, the J gene TRBJ2-1; 11 bases align to TRBD2. The CDR3 extends over 15 amino acids. Trimming took 7 bases from V and 3 from J; bases not matched to a gene: 5. The germline CDR1 and CDR2 sequences are MNHEY and SVGAGI. The CDR3 DNA reads as TGTGCCAGCAACAGGGGACTAGCGGTCTACAATGAGCAGTTCTTC. This gives the protein CASNRGLAVYNEQFF.

The chain has TRBV3-1 (or the pseudogene TRBV3-2) and TRBJ1-4, with 7 bases that match TRBD1. The germline CDR1 and CDR2 sequences are LGHDT and YNNKEL (reference sequence). The length of the CDR3 is 14 residues. Trimming removed 4 bases from V and 6 bases from J; junction bases left unmatched: 5. Here the CDR3 reads CASSRQGADEKLFF. In DNA, the CDR3 is TGTGCCAGCAGCCGACAGGGTGCGGATGAAAAACTGTTTTTT.

V usage is TRBV6-5 and J usage is TRBJ1-2; 9 nucleotides line up with TRBD1. The CDR3 covers 14 residues. The V gene's germline CDR1 is MNHEY and CDR2 SVGAGI. The J segment lost 3 bases and the V segment lost 7 bases, leaving 6 bases of the junction unmatched. The CDR3 DNA reads TGTGCCAGCACCCCGGACAGGGGCGACTATGGCTACACCTTC. Translating it yields CASTPDRGDYGYTF.

The chain carries TRBV19 and TRBJ1-1; D may be TRBD1 (5 bases). This CDR3 spans 12 amino acids. Germline V gives CDR1 LNHDA, CDR2 SQIVND (reference sequence). V lost 7 bases, J lost 4 bases, and 10 bases lay in between. In DNA form, the CDR3 reads TGTGCCAGTAACTCGGGGGTCACTGAAGCTTTCTTT. Translation gives CASNSGVTEAFF.

The V call is TRBV4-1, the J call TRBJ2-5; D is possibly TRBD2 (5 bases). The CDR3 is 16 residues long. The germline V and J ends were trimmed by 1 base and 2 bases, with 14 bases remaining between them. Germline V gene data show CDR1 as MGHRA and CDR2 as YSYEKL. CDR3 nucleotide sequence: TGCGCCAGCAGCCAAGCGGCTAGCCCCTCACAAGAGACCCAGTACTTC. This translates into CASSQAASPSQETQYF.

The rearrangement links TRBV28 to TRBJ1-1, with 10 bases that match TRBD1. V was pared by 5 bases and J by 5 bases, with 5 bases of the junction left unmatched. Germline V gene sequence: CDR1 MDHEN, CDR2 SYDVKM. The CDR3 is made up of 14 amino acids. This CDR3 reads CASSRQGARTEAFF. For the CDR3, the DNA is TGTGCCAGCAGTCGACAGGGGGCGAGGACTGAAGCTTTCTTT.

The chain employs TRBV6-7 and TRBJ2-7; TRBD1 aligns across 9 bases. TRBV6-7 is an ORF for which the function is uncertain. The J segment lost 3 bases and the V segment lost 11 bases, leaving 5 bases of the junction unmatched. The CDR3 runs to 12 residues. CDR3 amino acids: CAPGTGIYEQYV. The DNA of the CDR3 is TGTGCCCCCGGGACAGGGATCTACGAGCAGTACGTC.

V and J are TRBV28 and TRBJ1-4, with D tentatively TRBD1 (5 bases). This CDR3 has 14 residues. V dropped 8 bases and J dropped 1 base, with 11 bases sitting between them. Germline values: CDR1 MDHEN, CDR2 SYDVKM. CDR3 coding DNA: TGTGCCAGCCGTCAGGGAGGAACTAATGAAAAACTGTTTTTT. It codes for CASRQGGTNEKLFF.

CDR3 coding DNA: TGTGCCAGCAGCTTAACTAGCCAGGTCCCGGGGACCCAGTACTTC. Translation: CASSLTSQVPGTQYF. This rearrangement joins TRBV7-6 to TRBJ2-5, with D possibly TRBD2 on 6 matching bases. The CDR3 runs to 15 residues. CDR1 SGHVS and CDR2 FNYEAQ come from the germline V gene. V shed 2 bases and J shed 7 bases, with 17 bases lying between them.

V usage is TRBV5-1 and J usage is TRBJ2-3; D gene unclear. Per germline, CDR1 SGHRS and CDR2 YFSETQ. V lost 0 bases, J lost 3 bases, and 11 bases lay in between. The CDR3 has 15 amino acids. As DNA, the CDR3 is TGCGCCAGCAGCTTGGTTACGGGTACTACAGATACGCAGTATTTT. Translation: CASSLVTGTTDTQYF.

There are a few counts of this clone. The V and J genes are TRBV7-9 and TRBJ1-3; 8 bases are shared with TRBD1. V trimming: 5 bases; J trimming: 4 bases; junction bases outside the gene matches: 10. The CDR3 is made up of 16 amino acids. CDR1 and CDR2 from the germline V gene are SEHNR and FQNEAQ (reference sequence). The CDR3: CASSRLRTGYGNTIYF. The CDR3 region has the DNA TGTGCCAGCAGCCGCCTCCGGACAGGGTACGGAAACACCATATATTTT.

The V call is TRBV28, the J call TRBJ1-1; possible D gene TRBD1, 6 bases. The CDR3 is made up of 14 amino acids. The germline CDR1 and CDR2 sequences are MDHEN and SYDVKM. V lost 3 bases and J 4 bases, leaving 12 bases between the germline ends. CDR3 nucleotide sequence: TGTGCCAGCAGTTTGCAAAGGGGGATCACTGAAGCTTTCTTT. This gives the protein CASSLQRGITEAFF.

This clone was observed many times. V is TRBV4-2 and J is TRBJ2-5; tentatively, D is TRBD1 (6 bases). The CDR3 is made up of 16 amino acids. The germline CDR1 and CDR2 sequences are LGHNA and YNFKEQ. V shed 1 base and J shed 4 bases, with 16 bases lying between them. The CDR3 DNA follows: TGTGCCAGCAGCCAAGGTCCAGGGGCAGAAACAGAGACCCAGTACTTC. Translation: CASSQGPGAETETQYF.

This rearrangement joins TRBV4-3 to TRBJ2-2; the match to TRBD2 covers 7 bases. CDR3 size: 17 residues. The V gene's germline CDR1 is LGHNA and CDR2 YSLEER. J lost 2 bases, V lost 0 bases, and 6 bases had no gene match. The CDR3 region is CASSQDGDYTNTGELFF. The CDR3 nucleotides read TGCGCCAGCAGCCAAGATGGGGACTACACTAACACCGGGGAGCTGTTTTTT.